This TCR beta chain was found in a study of T cell responses to AZD1222 COVID-19 vaccine. As regards this clone: Its antigen is not known.

Findings of the study overall: The number of AZD1222 recipients seropositive at baseline was only five to seven. Spike-specific TCRs gained breadth and depth after people received two AZD1222 doses.

Data came from immunoSEQ multiplex PCR; TCRdb stores just in-frame clones and leaves some out. The profile shows around 140,000 clones, 80% to 90% of them singletons. This receptor was obtained from an adult in good health. The sample in question was peripheral blood, obtained on day 0 of AZD1222 vaccination.

This chain's CDR3 is CASSFGDSGAFF. The CDR3, as DNA: TGTGCCAGCAGCTTTGGGGACAGTGGAGCTTTCTTT. V and J are TRBV5-6 and TRBJ1-1; 7 bases agree with TRBD1. CDR3 size: 12 residues. Losses at the gene ends were 2 bases for V and 10 bases for J; bases not matched to a gene: 5. Germline CDR1 reads SGHDT; CDR2 reads YYEEEE.